This record concerns one T cell receptor (beta chain) sequence. Its antigen is unknown. These data belong to a study of OX40 agonist ivuxolimab in advanced cancers. Study in general: Anti-PD-1, anti-PD-L1 or anti-CTLA-4 therapy given earlier was allowed, and around 40% had some.

The method was immunoSEQ multiplex PCR; TCRdb's version includes in-frame clones alone and lacks a portion of them. The table has approximately 68,000 clones, 75% to 90% seen once; the top ten hold about 0.99%. Overall study findings and caveats: Circulating CD4+ and CD8+ T cells showed clonal expansion by week 6 at 0.1 to 3.0 mg/kg.

Germline lookup yields CDR1 SGHVS and CDR2 FNYEAQ. V lost 3 bases, J lost 6 bases, and 11 bases lay in between. This CDR3 comprises 13 residues. This clonotype was sampled from an adult with an advanced solid tumor such as melanoma, head and neck, liver or kidney cancer. The chain joins TRBV7-6 to TRBJ1-1; possible D gene TRBD1, 5 bases. The material was CD4+ or CD8+ T cells sorted from blood, obtained in a trial of the OX40 agonist ivuxolimab. This CDR3 reads CASSLGQGAEAFF. The CDR3 DNA reads as TGTGCCAGCAGCTTGGGGCAGGGAGCTGAAGCTTTCTTT. Based on the CDR3 plus reference TRBV7-6 and TRBJ1-1, the full variable domain is GAGVSQSPRYKVTKRGQDVALRCDPISGHVSLYWYRQALGQGPEFLTYFNYEAQQDKSGLPNDRFSAERPEGSISTLTIQRTEQRDSAMYRCASSLGQGAEAFFGQGTRLTVV.